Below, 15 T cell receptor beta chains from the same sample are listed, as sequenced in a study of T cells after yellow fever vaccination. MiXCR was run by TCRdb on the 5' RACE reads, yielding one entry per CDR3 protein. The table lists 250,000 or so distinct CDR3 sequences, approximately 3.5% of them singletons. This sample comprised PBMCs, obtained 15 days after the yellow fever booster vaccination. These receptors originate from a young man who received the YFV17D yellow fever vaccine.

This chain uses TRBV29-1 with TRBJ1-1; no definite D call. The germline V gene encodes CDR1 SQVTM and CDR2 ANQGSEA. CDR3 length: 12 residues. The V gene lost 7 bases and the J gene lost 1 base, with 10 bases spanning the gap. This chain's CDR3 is CSGSRWNTEAFF. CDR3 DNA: TGCAGCGGATCTCGGTGGAACACTGAAGCTTTCTTT.

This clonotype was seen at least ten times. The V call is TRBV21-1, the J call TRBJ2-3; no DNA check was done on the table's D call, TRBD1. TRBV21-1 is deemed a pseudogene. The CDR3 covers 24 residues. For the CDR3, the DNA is TGTGCCAGCAGCAAATGGATCGGGGACAGGGGGCAAAGCCTTGAAGGTCCTCGTTCAGATACGCAGTATTTT. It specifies CASSKWIGDRGQSLEGPRSDTQYF.

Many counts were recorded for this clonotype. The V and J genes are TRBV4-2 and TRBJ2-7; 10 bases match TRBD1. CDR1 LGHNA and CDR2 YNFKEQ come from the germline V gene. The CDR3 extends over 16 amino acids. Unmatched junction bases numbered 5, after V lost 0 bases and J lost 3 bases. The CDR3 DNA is TGTGCCAGCAGCCAAGATAAGACAGGGGGCGTCTACGAGCAGTACTTC. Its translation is CASSQDKTGGVYEQYF.

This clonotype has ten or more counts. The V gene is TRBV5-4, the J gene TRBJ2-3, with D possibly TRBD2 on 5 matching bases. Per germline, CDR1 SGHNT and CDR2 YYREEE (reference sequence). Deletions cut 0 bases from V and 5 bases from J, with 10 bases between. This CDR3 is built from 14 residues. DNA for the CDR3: TGTGCCAGCAGCTTGGGAGGGTTTGGAGATACGCAGTATTTT. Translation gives CASSLGGFGDTQYF.

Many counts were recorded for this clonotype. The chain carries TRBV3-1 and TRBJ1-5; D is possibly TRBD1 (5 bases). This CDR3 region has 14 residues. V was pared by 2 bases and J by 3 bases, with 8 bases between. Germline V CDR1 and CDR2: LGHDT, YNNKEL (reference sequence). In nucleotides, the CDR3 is TGTGCCAGCAGCCAAACGGGGCACAATCAGCCCCAGCATTTT. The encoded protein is CASSQTGHNQPQHF.

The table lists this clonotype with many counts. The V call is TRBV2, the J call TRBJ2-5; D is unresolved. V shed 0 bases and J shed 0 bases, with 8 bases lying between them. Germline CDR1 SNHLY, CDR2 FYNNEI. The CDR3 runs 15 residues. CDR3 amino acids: CASSEARAYQETQYF. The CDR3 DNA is TGTGCCAGCAGTGAAGCCCGAGCGTACCAAGAGACCCAGTACTTC.

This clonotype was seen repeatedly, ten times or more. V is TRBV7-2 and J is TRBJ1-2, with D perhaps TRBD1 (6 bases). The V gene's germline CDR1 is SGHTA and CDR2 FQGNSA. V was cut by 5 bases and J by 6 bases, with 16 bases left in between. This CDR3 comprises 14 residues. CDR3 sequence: CASSPPDSLDGYTF. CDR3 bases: TGTGCCAGCAGCCCTCCGGACAGCTTAGATGGCTACACCTTC.

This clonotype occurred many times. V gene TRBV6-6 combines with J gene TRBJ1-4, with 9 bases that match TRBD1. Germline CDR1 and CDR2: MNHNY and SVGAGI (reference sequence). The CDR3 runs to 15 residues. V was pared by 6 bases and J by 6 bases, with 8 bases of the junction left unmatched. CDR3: CASSPRDRVDEKLFF. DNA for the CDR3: TGTGCCAGCAGCCCCCGGGACAGGGTGGATGAAAAACTGTTTTTT.

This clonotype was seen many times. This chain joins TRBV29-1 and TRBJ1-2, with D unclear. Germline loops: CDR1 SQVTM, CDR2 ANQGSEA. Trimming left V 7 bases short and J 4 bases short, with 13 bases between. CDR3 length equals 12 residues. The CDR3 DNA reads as TGCAGCGCCCGGCGGGGTCCCTATGGCTACACCTTC. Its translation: CSARRGPYGYTF.

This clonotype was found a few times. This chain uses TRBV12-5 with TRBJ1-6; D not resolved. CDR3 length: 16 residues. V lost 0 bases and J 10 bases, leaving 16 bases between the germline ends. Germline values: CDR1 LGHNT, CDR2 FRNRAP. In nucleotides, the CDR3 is TGTGCTAGTGGTTTGGTACTGACTCGTTTAGGCTCACCCCTCCACTTT. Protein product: CASGLVLTRLGSPLHF.

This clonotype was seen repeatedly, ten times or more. CDR3 residues: CASSLGGLLNADNEQFF. The CDR3, as DNA: TGTGCCAGCAGCTTAGGGGGCCTTCTTAACGCGGACAATGAGCAGTTCTTC. V and J are TRBV7-9 and TRBJ2-1, with TRBD1 as a possible D gene (5 bases). This CDR3 has 17 amino acids. Germline lookup yields CDR1 SEHNR and CDR2 FQNEAQ (reference sequence). Trimming cost V 1 base and J 5 bases, with 18 bases left between them.

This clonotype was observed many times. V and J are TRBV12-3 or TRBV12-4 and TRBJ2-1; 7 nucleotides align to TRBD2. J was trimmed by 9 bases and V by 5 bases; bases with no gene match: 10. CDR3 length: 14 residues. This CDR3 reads CASSPPGEGGEQFF. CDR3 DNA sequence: TGTGCCAGCAGTCCTCCGGGGGAGGGCGGTGAGCAGTTCTTC.

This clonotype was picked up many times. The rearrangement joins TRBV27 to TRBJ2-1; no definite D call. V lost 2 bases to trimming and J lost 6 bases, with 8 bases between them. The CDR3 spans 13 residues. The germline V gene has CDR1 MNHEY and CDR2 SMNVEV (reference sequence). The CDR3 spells CASSLNGVNEQFF. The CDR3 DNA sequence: TGTGCCAGCAGTTTAAATGGGGTCAATGAGCAGTTCTTC.

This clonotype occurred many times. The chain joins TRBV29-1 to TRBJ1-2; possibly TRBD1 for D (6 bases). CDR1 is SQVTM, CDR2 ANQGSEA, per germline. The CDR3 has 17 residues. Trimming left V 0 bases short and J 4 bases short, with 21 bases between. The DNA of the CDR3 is TGCAGCGTTGAAGATCTAGGGGGTTCCCCTGTTGCCTATGGCTACACCTTC. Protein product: CSVEDLGGSPVAYGYTF.

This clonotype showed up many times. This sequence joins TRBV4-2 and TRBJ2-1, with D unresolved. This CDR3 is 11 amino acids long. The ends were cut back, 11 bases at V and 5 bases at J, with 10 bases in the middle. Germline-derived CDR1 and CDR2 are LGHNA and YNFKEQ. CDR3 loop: CAFRAHNEQFF. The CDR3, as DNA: TGTGCCTTCCGGGCCCACAATGAGCAGTTCTTC.